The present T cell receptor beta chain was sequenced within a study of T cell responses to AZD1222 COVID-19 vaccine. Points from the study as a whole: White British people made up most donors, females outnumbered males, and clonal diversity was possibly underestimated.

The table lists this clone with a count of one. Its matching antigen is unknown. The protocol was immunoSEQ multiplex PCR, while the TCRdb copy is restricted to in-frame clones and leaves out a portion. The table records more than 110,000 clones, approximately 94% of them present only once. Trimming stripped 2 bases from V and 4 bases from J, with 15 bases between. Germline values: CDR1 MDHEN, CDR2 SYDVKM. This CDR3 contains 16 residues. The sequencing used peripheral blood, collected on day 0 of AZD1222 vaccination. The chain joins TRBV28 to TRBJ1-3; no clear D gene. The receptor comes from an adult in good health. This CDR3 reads CASSLVARQVGNTIYF. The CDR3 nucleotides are TGTGCCAGCAGTTTAGTAGCCCGTCAAGTGGGAAACACCATATATTTT.